Below, 10 T cell receptor beta chains from the same sample are listed, as sequenced in a study of blood T cells in healthy people across ages. Primed by a sample-barcoded 5' primer and a J-beta primer mix, a second PCR proceeded for 7 to 11 cycles. TCRdb called the 5' RACE reads again in MiXCR, with one record for every CDR3 protein. The sample has about 580,000 distinct CDR3 sequences, roughly 48% seen once. Sequences were obtained from blood. These receptors originate from a man at least 80 years old in good health.

The chain recombines TRBV7-2 with TRBJ1-2; unclear D gene. CDR3 length equals 13 residues. Germline values: CDR1 SGHTA, CDR2 FQGNSA. Trimming shortened V by 5 bases and J by 2 bases, and 9 bases separated the two germline ends. In nucleotides, the CDR3 is TGTGCCAGCAGCCGAGGACGGAACTATGGCTACACCTTC. It is translated as CASSRGRNYGYTF.

The chain employs TRBV6-2 or TRBV6-3 and TRBJ1-5; 7 bases agree with TRBD1. Germline V gene sequence: CDR1 MNHEY, CDR2 SVGEGT. CDR3 length equals 13 residues. The ends lost 10 bases at V and 4 bases at J; junction bases unmatched: 7. In nucleotides, the CDR3 is TGTGCCACCCGGGACAGCCTTAATCAGCCCCAGCATTTT. Amino acid sequence: CATRDSLNQPQHF.

V usage is TRBV4-3 and J usage is TRBJ1-2; the D gene is possibly TRBD1 (5 bases). The V end was cut by 0 bases, the J end by 4 bases, with 24 bases between. Germline V gene data show CDR1 as LGHNA and CDR2 as YSLEER. This CDR3 spans 19 amino acids. CDR3 sequence (DNA): TGCGCCAGCAGCCAAGATTGGAGCGGCCGGGGGGGTGGGGGCTATGGCTACACCTTC. This sequence encodes CASSQDWSGRGGGGYGYTF.

This sequence joins TRBV20-1 and TRBJ1-2; TRBD1 aligns across 9 bases. There are 13 residues in the CDR3. V was clipped by 6 bases and J by 7 bases; unmatched bases: 9. Germline V gives CDR1 DFQATT, CDR2 SNEGSKA (reference sequence). The CDR3: CSATDRGMGGYTF. DNA for the CDR3: TGCAGTGCGACGGACAGGGGTATGGGTGGCTACACCTTC.

The rearrangement joins TRBV18 to TRBJ1-2; 8 nucleotides align to TRBD1. The CDR3 runs to 18 residues. Germline values: CDR1 KGHSH, CDR2 LQKENI. The trim removed 4 bases at V and 7 bases at J, leaving 20 bases unmatched. The CDR3 DNA sequence: TGTGCCAGCTCACTGGACGCCGGGACGGAGGGAACAGGGGGTGGCTACACCTTC. Translation: CASSLDAGTEGTGGGYTF.

This rearrangement joins TRBV12-3 or TRBV12-4 to TRBJ2-5, with D uncertain. CDR3 length: 14 amino acids. V was trimmed by 0 bases and J by 2 bases, leaving 7 bases between them. The CDR3 loop reads CASSLALPQETQYF. CDR3 nucleotide sequence: TGTGCCAGCAGTTTAGCCCTTCCTCAAGAGACCCAGTACTTC.

This chain links TRBV25-1 with TRBJ2-5; tentatively, D is TRBD2 (7 bases). The CDR3 has 15 residues. Trimming took 0 bases from V and 1 from J, leaving 9 bases between them. Looked up from germline, CDR1 is MGHDK and CDR2 is SYGVNS. The CDR3 bases are TGTGCCAGCAGTGAATACGGGGGGCCCCAAGAGACCCAGTACTTC. Translated, it gives CASSEYGGPQETQYF.

This clonotype was picked up one time. This chain links TRBV29-1 with TRBJ2-7; TRBD2 is a possible D gene (5 bases). Germline V lookup: CDR1 SQVTM, CDR2 ANQGSEA. The CDR3 sequence is 13 residues long. Between the trimmed V and J ends, which lost 4 bases and 1 base, there was a span of 11 bases. Written as DNA, the CDR3 is TGCAGCGTTGCTGGACTGCAGTCCTACGAGCAGTACTTC. Translation: CSVAGLQSYEQYF.

This sequence joins TRBV20-1 and TRBJ2-4; TRBD1 matches 8 bases. With the DNA end fitting TRBJ2-7 better, the J assignment may be wrong. The CDR3 extends over 13 amino acids. Germline V gene sequence: CDR1 DFQATT, CDR2 SNEGSKA (reference sequence). The CDR3 bases are TGCAGTGCGGCAGGACAGGGCGTGGACGAGCAGTACTTC. Translating gives CSAAGQGVDEQYF.

V gene TRBV24-1 combines with J gene TRBJ2-1; D assignment may be TRBD1 or TRBD2 (5 bases each). The V end was cut by 12 bases, the J end by 2 bases, with 13 bases between. Germline CDR1 and CDR2: KGHDR and SFDVKD. CDR3 length: 13 amino acids. Here the CDR3 reads CAVRDGAYNEQFF. CDR3 nucleotide sequence: TGTGCCGTCAGGGACGGGGCCTACAATGAGCAGTTCTTC.